This entry lists 22 T cell receptor beta chains sequenced from one sample in a study of PD-L1 blockade in urothelial cancer (dated by TCRdb to the late 2010s). The library was produced with the immunoSEQ multiplex PCR assay. TCRdb provides this immuneACCESS table in a form limited to in-frame rearrangements. Some clones are lacking; in checked studies, under half of them reflect an unresolved V gene, and why the rest are absent is not known. For this sample the table gives tens of thousands of clones, of which more than 70% were detected only once. The ten most abundant clones make up around 11% of the sample. The sample's time point label, decoded: peripheral blood 6 weeks after treatment start. Sequencing used PBMCs, obtained around atezolizumab (anti-PD-L1) treatment. The source of these receptors is a man aged 55 to 69 with urothelial cancer.

The J gene is TRBJ2-5, the V gene TRBV30, with 10 bases aligning to TRBD1. TRBJ2-7 explains the end of the DNA better; the J call may be wrong. Germline V lookup: CDR1 GTSNPN, CDR2 SVGIG (reference sequence). The CDR3 runs 12 residues. For the CDR3, the DNA is TGTGCCTGGGACAGGGGGCTTAACGAGCAGTACTTC. Amino acid sequence: CAWDRGLNEQYF.

V gene TRBV19 combines with J gene TRBJ2-1, with TRBD1 identical over 9 bases. Germline-derived CDR1 and CDR2 are LNHDA and SQIVND (reference sequence). J lost 9 bases, V lost 1 base, and 10 bases had no gene match. The CDR3 has 16 amino acids. The chain's CDR3 is CASSIAGDRVMGEQFF. For the CDR3, the DNA is TGTGCCAGTAGTATAGCCGGGGACAGGGTTATGGGTGAGCAGTTCTTC.

The genes are TRBV2 and TRBJ1-1; 9 bases agree with TRBD1. V shed 8 bases and J 4 bases; nucleotides not matched to a gene: 2. Germline-derived CDR1 and CDR2 are SNHLY and FYNNEI. This CDR3 comprises 12 residues. CDR3 sequence reads: CASDRGFTEAFF. The CDR3 DNA is TGTGCCAGCGACAGGGGGTTCACTGAAGCTTTCTTT.

CDR3 in amino acids: CASSPTSRQQFF. DNA for the CDR3: TGTGCCAGCAGCCCCACTAGCAGGCAGCAGTTCTTC. The chain employs TRBV5-6 and TRBJ2-1, with a possible D match to TRBD2 (6 bases). The CDR3 extends over 12 amino acids. Trimming removed 4 bases from V and 11 bases from J, with 13 bases in between. Germline-derived CDR1 and CDR2 are SGHDT and YYEEEE.

This clone was observed a handful of times. The rearrangement uses TRBV30 and TRBJ1-1; no clear D gene. V lost 2 bases, J lost 5 bases, and 18 bases lay in between. The germline V gene encodes CDR1 GTSNPN and CDR2 SVGIG (reference sequence). This CDR3 contains 15 residues. CDR3 sequence reads: CAWSPPRGRDTEAFF. In DNA form, the CDR3 reads TGTGCCTGGAGTCCCCCCCGCGGCCGTGATACTGAAGCTTTCTTT.

The chain is built from TRBV29-1 and TRBJ2-7; tentatively, D is TRBD2 (6 bases). Germline assignment: CDR1 SQVTM and CDR2 ANQGSEA. This CDR3 region has 15 residues. Between the trimmed V and J ends, which lost 7 bases and 3 bases, there was a span of 22 bases. CDR3 bases: TGCAGCGCGGCCAATGAGGGGAGGTTTTACTACGAGCAGTACTTC. Its translation is CSAANEGRFYYEQYF.

The chain uses TRBV19 and TRBJ2-7, with 10 bases fitting TRBD2. From germline, CDR1 is LNHDA and CDR2 SQIVND (reference sequence). Trimming at V came to 1 base and at J to 2 bases, leaving 5 bases not matched to a gene. The CDR3 extends over 16 amino acids. DNA of the CDR3: TGTGCCAGTAGTATAGCCTCCCTAGCGGGGGCCTACGAGCAGTACTTC. Protein sequence: CASSIASLAGAYEQYF.

J is TRBJ1-5 and V is TRBV6-5; D gene unclear. Germline CDR1 MNHEY, CDR2 SVGAGI. CDR3 length: 13 amino acids. Trimming pared 8 bases from V and 3 bases from J, leaving 11 bases between. In DNA form, the CDR3 reads TGTGCCAGCGGGAGGGAAACCAATCAGCCCCAGCATTTT. As protein: CASGRETNQPQHF.

V is TRBV5-1 and J is TRBJ2-7, with D tentatively TRBD2 (6 bases). Per germline, CDR1 SGHRS and CDR2 YFSETQ. Trimming pared 0 bases from V and 4 bases from J, leaving 14 bases between. The CDR3 is 15 residues long. The CDR3, as DNA: TGCGCCAGCAGCTTGGAGCCGGGGGTGTTGTACGAGCAGTACTTC. It translates to CASSLEPGVLYEQYF.

V is TRBV6-5 and J is TRBJ2-4; possibly TRBD1 for D (6 bases). V lost 6 bases to trimming and J lost 2 bases, with 8 bases between them. The CDR3 sequence is 13 residues long. Germline V gene sequence: CDR1 MNHEY, CDR2 SVGAGI. DNA of the CDR3: TGTGCCAGCAGAGGGACATCCAAAAACATTCAGTACTTC. Its translation: CASRGTSKNIQYF.

This clone was seen just once. The gene calls are TRBV5-1 and TRBJ2-7, with 7 nucleotides matching TRBD2. Germline V lookup: CDR1 SGHRS, CDR2 YFSETQ. There are 15 residues in the CDR3. Unmatched junction bases numbered 6, after V lost 0 bases and J lost 3 bases. Written as DNA, the CDR3 is TGCGCCAGCAGCTTGGCAGCGGGACCTTTCTACGAGCAGTACTTC. Translated: CASSLAAGPFYEQYF.

J is TRBJ2-1 and V is TRBV5-8; 9 bases fit TRBD1. J gave up 9 bases and V 4 bases, and 11 bases lay outside the gene matches. The CDR3 spans 15 residues. Germline assignment: CDR1 SGHTS and CDR2 YDEGEE. The CDR3 spells CASSRDEQGATEQFF. Written as DNA, the CDR3 is TGTGCCAGCAGCCGGGACGAACAGGGGGCTACTGAGCAGTTCTTC.

This chain uses TRBV18 with TRBJ1-2; TRBD1 matches 9 bases. The CDR3 has 14 amino acids. The V gene's germline CDR1 is KGHSH and CDR2 LQKENI. The V segment lost 4 bases and the J segment 2 bases; nucleotides outside the gene matches: 2. The DNA of the CDR3 is TGTGCCAGCTCACGACAGGGGGAAAACTATGGCTACACCTTC. This sequence encodes CASSRQGENYGYTF.

DNA of the CDR3: TGTGCCAGCAGTTACTCTCTAGGACAGAACAATCAGCCCCAGCATTTT. Its protein product is CASSYSLGQNNQPQHF. The chain has TRBV6-6 and TRBJ1-5, with a possible D match to TRBD1 (6 bases). Germline V CDR1 and CDR2: MNHNY, SVGAGI (reference sequence). CDR3 length equals 16 residues. Trimming shortened V by 0 bases and J by 3 bases, and 12 bases separated the two germline ends.

V is TRBV4-3 and J is TRBJ1-4; 8 bases are shared with TRBD1. This CDR3 region has 18 residues. The germline V gene encodes CDR1 LGHNA and CDR2 YSLEER. The trim removed 4 bases at V and 8 bases at J, leaving 18 bases unmatched. The CDR3 spells CASSRTITGQGVGEKLFF. The CDR3, as DNA: TGCGCCAGCAGCCGCACGATAACCGGACAGGGTGTTGGAGAAAAACTGTTTTTT.

The J gene is TRBJ2-7, the V gene TRBV27; no reliable D call. V shed 5 bases and J shed 0 bases, with 11 bases lying between them. Germline CDR1 is MNHEY and CDR2 is SMNVEV (reference sequence). The CDR3 is 14 amino acids. The CDR3 here is CASSLHQYSYEQYF. As DNA, the CDR3 is TGTGCCAGCAGTCTCCACCAGTACTCCTACGAGCAGTACTTC.

This clone was observed a single time. The rearrangement links TRBV30 to TRBJ2-7, with 9 bases lining up with TRBD1. Germline V lookup: CDR1 GTSNPN, CDR2 SVGIG (reference sequence). This CDR3 is built from 12 residues. CDR3 region: CALTGGTYEQYF. In DNA, the CDR3 is TGTGCACTCACAGGGGGCACCTACGAGCAGTACTTC. The full variable domain, in which reference TRBV30 and TRBJ2-7 provide the parts outside the CDR3, is SQTIHQWPATLVQPVGSPLSLECTVEGTSNPNLYWYRQAAGRGLQLLFYSVGIGQISSEVPQNLSASRPQDRQFILSSKKLLLSDSGFYLCALTGGTYEQYFGPGTRLTVT.

The rearrangement uses TRBV2 and TRBJ2-3, with D tentatively TRBD2 (5 bases). Trimming cost V 7 bases and J 5 bases, with 19 bases left between them. This CDR3 spans 15 amino acids. From germline, CDR1 is SNHLY and CDR2 FYNNEI. CDR3 residues: CASKGGLANRDTQYF. DNA of the CDR3: TGTGCCAGCAAAGGCGGGCTAGCAAACAGAGATACGCAGTATTTT.

The V gene is TRBV11-2, the J gene TRBJ2-7; TRBD1 matches 7 bases. This CDR3 contains 13 residues. Germline values: CDR1 SGHAT, CDR2 FQNNGV. J was trimmed by 3 bases and V by 1 base; bases with no gene match: 0. The CDR3 region is CASSLGTGYEQYF. The CDR3 DNA is TGTGCCAGCAGCTTAGGGACAGGCTACGAGCAGTACTTC.

The rearrangement uses TRBV7-9 and TRBJ1-3; weak D call: TRBD1 (5 bases). This CDR3 spans 15 amino acids. CDR1 SEHNR and CDR2 FQNEAQ come from the germline V gene (reference sequence). V was clipped by 5 bases and J by 0 bases, with 11 bases between them. The CDR3 loop reads CASSADRHSGNTIYF. CDR3 coding DNA: TGTGCCAGCAGCGCCGACAGACACTCTGGAAACACCATATATTTT.

The chain joins TRBV5-1 to TRBJ2-7; D is unclear. This CDR3 has 14 amino acids. Germline CDR1 reads SGHRS; CDR2 reads YFSETQ. Trimming left V 0 bases short and J 4 bases short, with 11 bases between. The CDR3 sequence is CASSLVQATYEQYF. DNA for the CDR3: TGCGCCAGCAGCTTGGTTCAGGCTACGTACGAGCAGTACTTC.

The CDR3 DNA reads as TGTGCCAGCAGCCGAGATCCGGGTCGGGCCTACGAGCAGTACTTC. Its translation: CASSRDPGRAYEQYF. V usage is TRBV7-9 and J usage is TRBJ2-7; D unresolved. Trimming took 5 bases from V and 2 from J, leaving 16 bases between them. The V gene's germline CDR1 is SEHNR and CDR2 FQNEAQ (reference sequence). The CDR3 loop spans 15 amino acids.